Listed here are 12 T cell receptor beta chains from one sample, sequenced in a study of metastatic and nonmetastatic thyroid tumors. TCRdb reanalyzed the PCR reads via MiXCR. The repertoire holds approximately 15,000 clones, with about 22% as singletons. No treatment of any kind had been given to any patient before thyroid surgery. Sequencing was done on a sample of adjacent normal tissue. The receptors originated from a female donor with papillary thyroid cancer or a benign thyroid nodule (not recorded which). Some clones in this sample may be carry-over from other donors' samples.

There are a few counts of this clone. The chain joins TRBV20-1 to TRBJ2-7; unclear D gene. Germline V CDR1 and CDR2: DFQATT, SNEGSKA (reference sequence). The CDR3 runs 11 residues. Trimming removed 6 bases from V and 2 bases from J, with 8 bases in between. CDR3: CSARPTYEQYF. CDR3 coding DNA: TGCAGTGCGCGCCCTACCTACGAGCAGTACTTC.

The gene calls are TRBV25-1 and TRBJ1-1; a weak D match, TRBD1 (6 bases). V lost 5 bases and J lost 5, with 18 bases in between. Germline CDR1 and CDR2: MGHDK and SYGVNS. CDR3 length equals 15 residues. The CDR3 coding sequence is TGTGCCAGCAGTCCACCTTATGGGGGGCGAACTGAAGCTTTCTTT. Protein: CASSPPYGGRTEAFF.

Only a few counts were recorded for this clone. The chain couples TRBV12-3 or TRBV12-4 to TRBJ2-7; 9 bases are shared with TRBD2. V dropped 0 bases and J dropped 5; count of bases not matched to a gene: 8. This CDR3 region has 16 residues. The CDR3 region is CASSLARGGGQDEQYF. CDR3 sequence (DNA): TGTGCCAGCAGTTTAGCGCGGGGGGGCGGACAAGACGAGCAGTACTTC.

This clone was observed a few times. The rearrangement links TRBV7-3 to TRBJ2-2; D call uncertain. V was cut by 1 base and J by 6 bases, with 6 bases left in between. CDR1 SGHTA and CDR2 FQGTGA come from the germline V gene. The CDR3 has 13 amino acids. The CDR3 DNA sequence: TGTGCCAGCAGCTTAATGGTAGCCGGGGAGCTGTTTTTT. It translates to CASSLMVAGELFF. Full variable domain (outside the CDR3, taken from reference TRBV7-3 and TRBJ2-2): GAGVSQTPSNKVTEKGKYVELRCDPISGHTALYWYRQSLGQGPEFLIYFQGTGAADDSGLPNDRFFAVRPEGSVSTLKIQRTERGDSAVYLCASSLMVAGELFFGEGSRLTVL.

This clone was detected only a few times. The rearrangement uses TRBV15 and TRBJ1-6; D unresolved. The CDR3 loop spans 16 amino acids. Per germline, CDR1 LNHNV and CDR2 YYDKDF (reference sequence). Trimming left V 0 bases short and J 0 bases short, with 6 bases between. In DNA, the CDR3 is TGTGCCACCAGCAGAGAGGGGAGCTCCTATAATTCACCCCTCCACTTT. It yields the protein CATSREGSSYNSPLHF.

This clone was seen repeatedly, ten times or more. In DNA, the CDR3 is TGCGCCAGCAGCCAAGATGTGGGCAGCCACAATGAGCAGTTCTTC. Translation gives CASSQDVGSHNEQFF. This chain links TRBV4-3 with TRBJ2-1; D is undetermined. V lost 0 bases to trimming and J lost 5 bases, with 11 bases between them. This CDR3 contains 15 residues. Germline V CDR1 and CDR2: LGHNA, YSLEER.

This CDR3 is CSANWDGQHDGYTF. For the CDR3, the DNA is TGCAGTGCTAACTGGGACGGACAACACGATGGCTACACCTTC. J is TRBJ1-2 and V is TRBV20-1, with D tentatively TRBD1 (5 bases). V gave up 4 bases and J gave up 6 bases, with 18 bases separating them. This CDR3 contains 14 residues. Germline values: CDR1 DFQATT, CDR2 SNEGSKA (reference sequence).

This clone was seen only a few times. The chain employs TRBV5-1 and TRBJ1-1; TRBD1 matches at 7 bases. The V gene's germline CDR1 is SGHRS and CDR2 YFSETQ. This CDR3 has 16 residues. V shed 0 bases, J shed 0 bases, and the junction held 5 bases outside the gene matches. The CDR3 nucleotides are TGCGCCAGCAGCTTGGAGGGACAGAGAATGAACACTGAAGCTTTCTTT. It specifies CASSLEGQRMNTEAFF.

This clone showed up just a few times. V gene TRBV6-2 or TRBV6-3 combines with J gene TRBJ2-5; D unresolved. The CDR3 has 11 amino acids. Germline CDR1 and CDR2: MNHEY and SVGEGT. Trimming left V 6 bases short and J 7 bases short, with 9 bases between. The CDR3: CASSPAWTQYF. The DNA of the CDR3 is TGTGCCAGCAGCCCCGCTTGGACCCAGTACTTC.

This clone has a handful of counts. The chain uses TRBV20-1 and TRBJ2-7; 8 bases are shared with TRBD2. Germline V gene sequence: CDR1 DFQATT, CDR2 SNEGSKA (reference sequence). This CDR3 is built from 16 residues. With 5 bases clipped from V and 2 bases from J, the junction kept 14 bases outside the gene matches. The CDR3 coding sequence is TGCAGTGCTGCGCCCCTACTAGCGGACCAACCCTACGAGCAGTACTTC. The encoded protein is CSAAPLLADQPYEQYF.

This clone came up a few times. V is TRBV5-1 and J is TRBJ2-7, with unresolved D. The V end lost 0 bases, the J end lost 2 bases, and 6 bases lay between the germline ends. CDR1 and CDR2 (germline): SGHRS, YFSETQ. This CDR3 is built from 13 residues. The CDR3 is CASSLEPTYEQYF. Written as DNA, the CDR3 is TGCGCCAGCAGCTTGGAGCCCACCTACGAGCAGTACTTC.

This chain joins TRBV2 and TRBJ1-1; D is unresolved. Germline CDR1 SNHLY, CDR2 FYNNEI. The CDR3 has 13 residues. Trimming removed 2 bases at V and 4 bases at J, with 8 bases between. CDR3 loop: CASSENLLTEAFF. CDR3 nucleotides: TGTGCCAGCAGTGAAAACCTCCTCACTGAAGCTTTCTTT.